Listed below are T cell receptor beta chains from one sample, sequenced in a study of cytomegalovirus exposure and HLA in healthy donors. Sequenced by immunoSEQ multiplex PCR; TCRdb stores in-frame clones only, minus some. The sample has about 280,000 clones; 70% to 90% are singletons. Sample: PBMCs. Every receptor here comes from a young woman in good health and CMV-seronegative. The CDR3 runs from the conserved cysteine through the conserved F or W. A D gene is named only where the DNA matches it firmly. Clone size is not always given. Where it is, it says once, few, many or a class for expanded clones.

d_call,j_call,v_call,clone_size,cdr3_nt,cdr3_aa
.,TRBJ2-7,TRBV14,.,TGTGCCAGCAGCCTCGTCGGGTTAGGCTCCTACGAGCAGTACTTC,CASSLVGLGSYEQYF
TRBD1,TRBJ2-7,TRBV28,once,TGTGCCAGCAGTTACGCCGGGACAGGGGACCACGAGCAGTACTTC,CASSYAGTGDHEQYF
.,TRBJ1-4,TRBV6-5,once,TGTGCCAGCAGACGCAACAGGGCAACTAATGAAAAACTGTTTTTT,CASRRNRATNEKLFF
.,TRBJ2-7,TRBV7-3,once,TGTGCCAGCAGCTTATCCGGACAGACTTACGAGCAGTACTTC,CASSLSGQTYEQYF
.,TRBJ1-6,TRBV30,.,TGTGCCTGGAGTGTGGGGGGGAACTCCTATAATTCACCCCTCCACTTT,CAWSVGGNSYNSPLHF
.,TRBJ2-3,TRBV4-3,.,TGCGCCAGCAGCCCCCGGGGACTGAGAACTCCGGATACGCAGTATTTT,CASSPRGLRTPDTQYF
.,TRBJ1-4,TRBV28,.,TGTGCCAGCAGTTCCAGGGTAGGAGAAAAACTGTTTTTT,CASSSRVGEKLFF
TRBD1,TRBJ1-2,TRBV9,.,TGTGCCAGCAGCGTAGGGTCCGGTGACAGGGGCTATGGCTACACCTTC,CASSVGSGDRGYGYTF
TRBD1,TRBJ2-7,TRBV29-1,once,TGCAGCGTTGAAACAGGGGCGGACTACGAGCAGTACTTC,CSVETGADYEQYF
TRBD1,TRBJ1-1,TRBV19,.,TGTGCCAGTAGTATAGGCGAGAGGGGGCTTGCTTTCTTT,CASSIGERGLAFF
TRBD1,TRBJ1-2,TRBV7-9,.,TGTGCCAGCAGCAACGACGCCTTGGGACAGCGAGATGGCTACACCTTC,CASSNDALGQRDGYTF
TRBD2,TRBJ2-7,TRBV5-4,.,TGTGCCAGCAGCTTGGGTGGACTAGCGGGGTTGGACGAGCAGTACTTC,CASSLGGLAGLDEQYF
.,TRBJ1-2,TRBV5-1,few,TGCGCCAGCAGCTTGGGGCGGGCCGGCTACACCTTC,CASSLGRAGYTF
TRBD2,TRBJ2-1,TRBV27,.,TGTGCCAGCAGTTTTGGGACTAGCCCGGGGGATGAGCAGTTCTTC,CASSFGTSPGDEQFF
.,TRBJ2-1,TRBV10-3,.,TGTGCCATCAGTGTTTTAGCGAATGAGCAGTTCTTC,CAISVLANEQFF
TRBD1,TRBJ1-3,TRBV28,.,TGTGCCAGCAGTGGGACAGGGTGGGACACCATATATTTT,CASSGTGWDTIYF
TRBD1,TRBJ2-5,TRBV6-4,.,TGTGCCAGCAGTCAAGGGACAGGGAAAGGGGAGACCCAGTACTTC,CASSQGTGKGETQYF
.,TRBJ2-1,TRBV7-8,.,TGTGCCAGCAGCTCCGTCGGGAAGGGTGAGCAGTTCTTC,CASSSVGKGEQFF
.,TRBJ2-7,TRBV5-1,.,TGCGCCAGCAGCCTAAGGGGCACGGGTTCCTACGAGCAGTACTTC,CASSLRGTGSYEQYF
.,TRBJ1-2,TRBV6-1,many,TGTGCCAGCAGTGAGCAACAGGTCTCCTATGGCTACACCTTC,CASSEQQVSYGYTF
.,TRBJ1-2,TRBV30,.,TGTGCCCGAGGGCCCGAACTACGGCGTGGCTACACCTTC,CARGPELRRGYTF
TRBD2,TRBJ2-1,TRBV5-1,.,TGCGCCAGCAGCTTCGCTAGCGGGACATACAATGAGCAGTTCTTC,CASSFASGTYNEQFF
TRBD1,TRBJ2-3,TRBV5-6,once,TGTGCCAGCAGCAGAACAGGGGCGATAGATACGCAGTATTTT,CASSRTGAIDTQYF
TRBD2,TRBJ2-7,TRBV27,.,TGTGCCAGCAGTTTCGGAGCGGGGCCTATGGAGCAGTACTTC,CASSFGAGPMEQYF
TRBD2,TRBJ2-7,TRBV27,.,TGTGCCAGCAGCCGACTAGCGGGAGGCTCCTCCTACGAGCAGTACTTC,CASSRLAGGSSYEQYF
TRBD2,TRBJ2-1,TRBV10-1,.,TGCGCCAGCAGTTCGCTAGCGGGAGGGACCAATGAGCAGTTCTTC,CASSSLAGGTNEQFF